Following are 17 T cell receptor beta chains from one sample sequenced in a study of blood T cell repertoires in COVID-19. Only in-frame clones appear in the TCRdb table, and some are missing; sequencing was by immunoSEQ multiplex PCR. The data show some 180,000 clones, about four fifths seen once. The specimen sequenced was peripheral blood. All receptors derive from a woman aged 40 to 50 with COVID-19, enrolled during active disease.

The rearrangement links TRBV18 to TRBJ1-2; D gene ambiguous. Germline lookup yields CDR1 KGHSH and CDR2 LQKENI. CDR3 length equals 14 residues. Trimming pared 2 bases from V and 5 bases from J, leaving 12 bases between. CDR3 sequence: CASSPAEGAYGYTF. CDR3 sequence (DNA): TGTGCCAGCTCACCAGCAGAGGGAGCTTATGGCTACACCTTC.

The gene calls are TRBV19 and TRBJ1-4; 8 nucleotides agree with TRBD1. From germline, CDR1 is LNHDA and CDR2 SQIVND (reference sequence). Trimming removed 9 bases from V and 8 bases from J; junction bases left unmatched: 14. The CDR3 extends over 15 amino acids. As DNA, the CDR3 is TGTGCCAGCTCGGACAGGGCGGACCTTAGGGAAAAACTGTTTTTT. Amino acid sequence: CASSDRADLREKLFF.

The V and J genes are TRBV9 and TRBJ2-5; possible D gene TRBD1, 6 bases. Between the trimmed V and J ends, which lost 1 base and 5 bases, there was a span of 12 bases. The CDR3 runs to 14 residues. Germline V gives CDR1 SGDLS, CDR2 YYNGEE. The chain's CDR3 is CASSVRAGEETQYF. Here the CDR3 DNA reads TGTGCCAGCAGCGTAAGGGCAGGGGAGGAGACCCAGTACTTC.

The chain uses TRBV27 and TRBJ1-5; D remains ambiguous. CDR3 length: 16 residues. The germline V gene has CDR1 MNHEY and CDR2 SMNVEV (reference sequence). The germline V and J ends were trimmed by 4 bases and 5 bases, with 18 bases remaining between them. In nucleotides, the CDR3 is TGTGCCAGCAGTTCCGCGGGAGTCCGGATGGATCAGCCCCAGCATTTT. Amino acids: CASSSAGVRMDQPQHF.

The chain uses TRBV27 and TRBJ1-1; the D gene is possibly TRBD1 (5 bases). Deletions cut 4 bases from V and 1 base from J, with 10 bases between. The length of the CDR3 is 14 residues. Germline CDR1 MNHEY, CDR2 SMNVEV (reference sequence). The CDR3 is CASSWGGRNTEAFF. The CDR3 bases are TGTGCCAGCAGTTGGGGGGGGAGGAACACTGAAGCTTTCTTT.

The CDR3 DNA follows: TGTGCCAGCAGCTGGGACAGGGTAAACGGCGAGCAGTACTTC. Amino acid sequence: CASSWDRVNGEQYF. The chain combines TRBV7-8 with TRBJ2-7; TRBD1 agrees at 9 bases. V shed 4 bases and J 6 bases; nucleotides not matched to a gene: 7. The CDR3 spans 14 residues. Looked up from germline, CDR1 is SGHVS and CDR2 is FQNEAQ.

In nucleotides, the CDR3 is TGTGCCAGCAGCTTAGAGGGGACCGGGGAGCTGTTTTTT. It is translated as CASSLEGTGELFF. V usage is TRBV7-9 and J usage is TRBJ2-2, with a tentative D call TRBD1 (5 bases). V was shortened by 1 base and J by 5 bases, with 5 bases between the two germline ends. Germline V CDR1 and CDR2: SEHNR, FQNEAQ (reference sequence). The CDR3 loop spans 13 amino acids.

The rearrangement uses TRBV7-8 and TRBJ1-1; D might be TRBD1 (5 bases). The ends were cut back, 5 bases at V and 8 bases at J, with 9 bases in the middle. The CDR3 extends over 11 amino acids. Germline V gene sequence: CDR1 SGHVS, CDR2 FQNEAQ. The CDR3 DNA sequence: TGTGCCAGCAGCCTCGGGGGGGAAGCTTTCTTT. It translates to CASSLGGEAFF.

The chain is built from TRBV7-2 and TRBJ2-3; 7 nucleotides agree with TRBD2. Looked up from germline, CDR1 is SGHTA and CDR2 is FQGNSA. The CDR3 is 16 residues long. Germline trimming cut 1 base from V and 3 bases from J; bases unmatched to any gene: 7. CDR3 region: CASSLVAGDLTDTQYF. The CDR3 bases are TGTGCCAGCAGCTTAGTGGCGGGGGATCTAACAGATACGCAGTATTTT. The whole variable domain, filled in from reference TRBV7-2 and TRBJ2-3, reads GAGVSQSPSNKVTEKGKDVELRCDPISGHTALYWYRQSLGQGLEFLIYFQGNSAPDKSGLPSDRFSAERTGGSVSTLTIQRTQQEDSAVYLCASSLVAGDLTDTQYFGPGTRLTVL.

This sequence joins TRBV6-1 and TRBJ1-2; weak D call: TRBD1 (5 bases). Germline CDR1 and CDR2: MNHNS and SASEGT. Between the trimmed V and J ends, which lost 1 base and 0 bases, there was a span of 15 bases. The CDR3 is 17 residues long. CDR3 coding DNA: TGTGCCAGCAGTGAAGGTTGGGGCCCTATTTCTAACTATGGCTACACCTTC. Translating gives CASSEGWGPISNYGYTF.

The rearrangement uses TRBV3-1 (or the pseudogene TRBV3-2) and TRBJ1-4; D is perhaps TRBD1 (5 bases). V was clipped by 4 bases and J by 4 bases, with 13 bases between them. The CDR3 runs to 15 residues. Germline CDR1 reads LGHDT; CDR2 reads YNNKEL (reference sequence). The CDR3 here is CASSLRQSLNEKLFF. CDR3 DNA sequence: TGTGCCAGCAGCCTCCGACAGAGCCTTAATGAAAAACTGTTTTTT.

The gene calls are TRBV7-9 and TRBJ1-5; D is unclear. The CDR3 covers 14 residues. V lost 0 bases, J lost 6 bases, and 9 bases lay in between. Germline V gene data show CDR1 as SEHNR and CDR2 as FQNEAQ (reference sequence). CDR3 coding DNA: TGTGCCAGCAGCTTAGCGTCTTCGCGTCAGCCCCAGCATTTT. It yields the protein CASSLASSRQPQHF.

CDR3 nucleotides: TGTGCCACCCAACGAGGGGGCTTGAACACTGAAGCTTTCTTT. This encodes CATQRGGLNTEAFF. The chain recombines TRBV5-4 with TRBJ1-1; 7 bases map to TRBD1. J gave up 0 bases and V 9 bases, and 8 bases lay outside the gene matches. CDR3 length: 14 residues. In germline, CDR1 is SGHNT, CDR2 YYREEE (reference sequence).

The count of this clone is one. J is TRBJ1-4 and V is TRBV21-1. TRBV21-1 is marked as a pseudogene. CDR3 length equals 16 residues. CDR3 sequence: CASSKPGIFCNEKLFF. The CDR3 nucleotides are TGTGCCAGCAGCAAACCGGGTATCTTTTGTAATGAAAAACTGTTTTTT.

The rearrangement joins TRBV7-8 to TRBJ1-1; D is possibly TRBD1 (5 bases). Germline V gene sequence: CDR1 SGHVS, CDR2 FQNEAQ. There are 13 residues in the CDR3. V was clipped by 3 bases and J by 3 bases, with 8 bases between them. CDR3: CASSFQGDTEAFF. The CDR3, as DNA: TGTGCCAGCAGCTTTCAGGGCGACACTGAAGCTTTCTTT.

Only one count was recorded for this clone. V and J are TRBV10-3 and TRBJ1-6, with D tentatively TRBD1 (5 bases). CDR1 and CDR2 (germline): ENHRY, SYGVKD. V was clipped by 6 bases and J by 5 bases, with 14 bases between them. The CDR3 extends over 15 amino acids. The CDR3 DNA reads TGTGCCATCAGGATACAGGAATTCGATAATTCACCCCTCCACTTT. This sequence encodes CAIRIQEFDNSPLHF.

This clone was seen a few times. The V call is TRBV7-2, the J call TRBJ1-2; 7 bases align to TRBD1. The ends lost 4 bases at V and 7 bases at J; junction bases unmatched: 6. From germline, CDR1 is SGHTA and CDR2 FQGNSA. The CDR3 sequence is 13 residues long. The CDR3 DNA reads TGTGCCAGCAGCTCAGACAGGGCGGGTGGCTACACCTTC. Its protein product is CASSSDRAGGYTF.